This record covers a single T cell receptor beta chain. TCRdb's copy holds only in-frame clones and misses some; the assay was immunoSEQ multiplex PCR. Of more than 300,000 clones in the sample, around 92% are singletons; the top ten hold approximately 1.8%. Seattle patient enrollment occurred during active infection, with longitudinal follow-up thereafter. These data are taken from a study of blood T cell repertoires in COVID-19. Study-level background: The United States, Italy and Spain provided the acute and convalescent COVID-19 samples.

Sequenced sample: peripheral blood. The receptor comes from a woman in her thirties with COVID-19, enrolled during active disease.

Written as DNA, the CDR3 is TGTGCCAGCAGAACAGGGGGTAACACTGAAGCTTTCTTT. It is translated as CASRTGGNTEAFF. The V call is TRBV6-6, the J call TRBJ1-1, with TRBD1 identical over 8 bases. This CDR3 comprises 13 residues. V lost 6 bases to trimming and J lost 2 bases; unmatched junction nucleotides: 2. Germline V gives CDR1 MNHNY, CDR2 SVGAGI (reference sequence).